This entry features one T cell receptor beta chain sequence. What it binds is unknown. CDR3 size: 16 residues. V dropped 2 bases and J dropped 3; count of bases not matched to a gene: 8. Germline CDR1 reads MGHRA; CDR2 reads YSYEKL. These data are taken from a study of siplizumab effects on memory and regulatory T cells. Study-wide points: Under siplizumab, alloreactive sequences traced to unstimulated CD4+ memory cells were significantly reduced. Naive T cells, seemingly more diverse than memory cells, seemed major alloresponse contributors. There was no confirmation of the suppressive function of proliferating Tregs from siplizumab cultures. An assignable phenotype, naive or memory, was missing from roughly 83-96% of proliferating CD4+ or CD8+ clones.

Assay: immunoSEQ multiplex PCR; the TCRdb copy retains only in-frame clones and omits some. The sample has about 100,000 clones, 75% to 95% seen once. The sample taken for sequencing was CD4+ T cells sorted from blood. The rearrangement links TRBV4-1 to TRBJ2-3; TRBD2 matches at 7 bases. This clonotype was obtained from a human donor in good health. In nucleotides, the CDR3 is TGCGCCAGCAGCCAACCTATGTCGGGGGGAACAGATACGCAGTATTTT. Its protein is CASSQPMSGGTDTQYF.